These T cell receptor beta chains were read from a single sample in a study of cytomegalovirus exposure and HLA in healthy donors. Clones were read by immunoSEQ multiplex PCR, and TCRdb kept only the in-frame ones, dropping some. In the table there are approximately 190,000 clones, about four fifths of which are singletons. Source material: PBMCs. The receptors originated from a woman in her late teens or twenties in good health and CMV-seronegative. CDR3s include the opening cysteine and the closing phenylalanine or tryptophan. D genes are given only for firm matches. Clone size is shown for a subset of rows, as once, few, many or a class of expanded clone.

V gene,clone size,J gene,D gene,CDR3 DNA,CDR3 protein
TRBV4-2,NA,TRBJ2-1,NA,TGTGCCAGCAGCCATTCGGACTTGCGAGACAATGAGCAGTTCTTC,CASSHSDLRDNEQFF
TRBV4-3,few,TRBJ2-1,TRBD2,TGCGCCAGCAGCCAAGAGCCGGGACTAGGAGTGGGTGAGCAGTTCTTC,CASSQEPGLGVGEQFF
TRBV11-2,NA,TRBJ2-1,NA,TGTGCCAGCAGCTTATCCCCCCACCTCAGGGACAATGAGCAGTTCTTC,CASSLSPHLRDNEQFF
TRBV18,NA,TRBJ1-1,TRBD1,TGTGCCAGCTCCCCGAGGGGGCTCATGAACACTGAAGCTTTCTTT,CASSPRGLMNTEAFF
TRBV11-3,NA,TRBJ2-5,TRBD1,TGTGCCAGCAGCACCGGGACAGGGGGCGCACCCAGCATCCAAGAGACCCAGTACTTC,CASSTGTGGAPSIQETQYF
TRBV5-1,NA,TRBJ2-3,NA,TGCGCCAGCAGCTTGGGGGGAGTAAGCACAGATACGCAGTATTTT,CASSLGGVSTDTQYF
TRBV7-9,few,TRBJ1-1,NA,TGTGCCAGCAGCTGGGGGGACGGCGGCACCGACACTGAAGCTTTCTTT,CASSWGDGGTDTEAFF
TRBV27,NA,TRBJ2-3,NA,TGTGCCAGCAGAACTGCTTCTAGCACAGATACGCAGTATTTT,CASRTASSTDTQYF
TRBV5-6,NA,TRBJ1-2,TRBD1,TGTGCCAGCAGCAAGGGACAGAGTAACTATGGCTACACCTTC,CASSKGQSNYGYTF
TRBV15,NA,TRBJ1-5,NA,TGTGCCACCAGCAGAGCCCAGGTGAATCAGCCCCAGCATTTT,CATSRAQVNQPQHF
TRBV28,NA,TRBJ1-1,NA,TGTGCCAGCAGTTTGGTCGGGAGCACTGAAGCTTTCTTT,CASSLVGSTEAFF
TRBV11-3,NA,TRBJ1-2,NA,TGTGCCAGCAGCAGTTCAGGGTTCGGCTATGGCTACACCTTC,CASSSSGFGYGYTF
TRBV14,NA,TRBJ2-4,NA,TGTGCCAGCAGCCAAGTGCTGGGGGGCAAAAACATTCAGTACTTC,CASSQVLGGKNIQYF
TRBV7-8,NA,TRBJ2-1,TRBD2,TGTGCCAGCAGCAGAAAGGCGGCTAGCGGTCTGTATGAGCAGTTCTTC,CASSRKAASGLYEQFF
TRBV6-5,NA,TRBJ2-4,NA,TGTGCCAGCAGAAACGCCCGTCCGGACATTCAGTACTTC,CASRNARPDIQYF
TRBV5-4,NA,TRBJ2-3,TRBD2,TGTGCCAGCAGCCTACTAGCGGGAGGCCTTAAGGATACGCAGTATTTT,CASSLLAGGLKDTQYF
TRBV28,NA,TRBJ2-7,TRBD2,TGTGCCAGCAGTTTCATTTCTAGCGGTTCCTCCTACGAGCAGTACTTC,CASSFISSGSSYEQYF
TRBV11-2,NA,TRBJ2-1,TRBD2,TGTGCCAGCAGCCCGAGGCTAGCGGGAGCAGGTGAGCAGTTCTTC,CASSPRLAGAGEQFF
TRBV29-1,NA,TRBJ2-7,TRBD2,TGCAGCGCGGGGGTAGGGGTAGGAGCGGGGGTATACGAGCAGTACTTC,CSAGVGVGAGVYEQYF
TRBV18,NA,TRBJ1-2,TRBD1,TGTGCCAGCTCACCAACAGGGGGCTATGACAGCTATGGCTACACCTTC,CASSPTGGYDSYGYTF
TRBV9,NA,TRBJ2-7,NA,TGTGCCAGCAGCGCCTCATCACTAGATTTCGACGAGCAGTACTTC,CASSASSLDFDEQYF
TRBV28,once,TRBJ1-5,NA,TGTGCCAGCAGACGTCCGGACAGAATAAATCAGCCCCAGCATTTT,CASRRPDRINQPQHF
TRBV7-2,NA,TRBJ2-7,TRBD2,TGTGCCAGCAGCTTAGGGCGAACCGGGACTAGCTCCTACGAGCAGTACTTC,CASSLGRTGTSSYEQYF
TRBV7-9,few,TRBJ1-1,TRBD1,TGTGCCAGCAGCTCGCACAGGGGCCGGAACACTGAAGCTTTCTTT,CASSSHRGRNTEAFF
TRBV7-2,NA,TRBJ2-2,NA,TGTGCCAGCAGCTTTGTCGGACTCGGCACCGGGGAGCTGTTTTTT,CASSFVGLGTGELFF
TRBV11-3,NA,TRBJ2-3,TRBD2,TGTGCCAGCAGCGTTTCTAGCGGGCGGGATACGCAGTATTTT,CASSVSSGRDTQYF
TRBV15,NA,TRBJ2-1,NA,TGTGCCACCAGCAGAGATCGCCACCGCGCAAATGAGCAGTTCTTC,CATSRDRHRANEQFF
TRBV12-5,NA,TRBJ2-2,TRBD2,TGTGCTAGTGATTTTCCCCTAGCGGGAGAGAACACCGGGGAGCTGTTTTTT,CASDFPLAGENTGELFF
TRBV4-2,NA,TRBJ2-7,TRBD2,TGTGCCAGCAGCCAAAAGGTTCAGGAGCGGGAGATAGGCTCCTACGAGCAGTACTTC,CASSQKVQEREIGSYEQYF
TRBV5-4,NA,TRBJ1-5,NA,TGTGCCAGCAGCTTGGGACAAAATCAGCCCCAGCATTTT,CASSLGQNQPQHF
TRBV10-3,few,TRBJ2-6,NA,TGTGCCATCAGTGACGGGAAAGCCAACGTCCTGACTTTC,CAISDGKANVLTF
TRBV4-2,NA,TRBJ2-1,NA,TGTGCCAGCAGCCAAGCCGGGGGAAACGGGTGGGCCGGGTACAATGAGCAGTTCTTC,CASSQAGGNGWAGYNEQFF
TRBV5-5,NA,TRBJ2-1,NA,TGTGCCAGCAGCTTTCGTGGGGAGTTCAATGAGCAGTTCTTC,CASSFRGEFNEQFF
TRBV20-1,NA,TRBJ1-1,NA,TGCAGTGCTACCCGGGGTACTGAAGCTTTCTTT,CSATRGTEAFF
TRBV7-2,NA,TRBJ2-7,NA,TGTGCCAGCAGCTTAAAGCCGTACGAGCAGTACTTC,CASSLKPYEQYF
TRBV2,NA,TRBJ2-1,TRBD1,TGTGCCAGCAGTGACCAGGGGGCGGCAGACAATGAGCAGTTCTTC,CASSDQGAADNEQFF
TRBV30,NA,TRBJ2-1,TRBD2,TGTGCCTGGAGAAGAGGACTAGTGAGTGATGAGCAGTTCTTC,CAWRRGLVSDEQFF
TRBV2,NA,TRBJ1-1,TRBD1,TGTGCCAGCAGTGATTCCACAGGGGCCAACACTGAAGCTTTCTTT,CASSDSTGANTEAFF
TRBV4-3,NA,TRBJ1-3,NA,TGCGCCAGCAGCCAAGATCGGGGGAAGGCAGAGGGAAACACCATATATTTT,CASSQDRGKAEGNTIYF
TRBV10-2,NA,TRBJ2-3,TRBD2,TGCGCCAGCAGTCTTCTAGCGGGAGGGAACACAGATACGCAGTATTTT,CASSLLAGGNTDTQYF